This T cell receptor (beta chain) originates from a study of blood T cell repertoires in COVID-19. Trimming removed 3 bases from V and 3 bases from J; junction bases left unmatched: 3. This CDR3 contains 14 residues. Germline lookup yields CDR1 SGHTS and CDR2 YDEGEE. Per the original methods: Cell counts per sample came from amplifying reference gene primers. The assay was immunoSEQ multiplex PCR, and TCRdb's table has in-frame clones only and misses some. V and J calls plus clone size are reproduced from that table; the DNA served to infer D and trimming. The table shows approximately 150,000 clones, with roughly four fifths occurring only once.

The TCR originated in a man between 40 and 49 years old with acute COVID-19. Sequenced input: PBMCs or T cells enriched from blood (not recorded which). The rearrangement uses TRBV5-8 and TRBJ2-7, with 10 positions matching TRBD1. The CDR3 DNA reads TGTGCCAGCAGCTGGACAGGGGGTAACTACGAGCAGTACTTC. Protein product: CASSWTGGNYEQYF.